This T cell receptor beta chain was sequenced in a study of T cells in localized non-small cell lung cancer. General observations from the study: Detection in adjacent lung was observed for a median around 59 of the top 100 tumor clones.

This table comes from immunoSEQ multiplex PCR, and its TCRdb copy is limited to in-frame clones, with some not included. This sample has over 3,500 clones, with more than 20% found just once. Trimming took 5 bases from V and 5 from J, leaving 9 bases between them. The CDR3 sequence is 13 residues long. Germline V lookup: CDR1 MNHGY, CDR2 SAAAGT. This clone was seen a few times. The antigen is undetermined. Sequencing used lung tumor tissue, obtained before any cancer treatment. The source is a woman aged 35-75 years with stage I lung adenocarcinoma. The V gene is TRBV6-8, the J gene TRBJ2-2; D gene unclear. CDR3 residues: CASSDGVTGELFF. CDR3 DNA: TGTGCCAGCAGTGATGGGGTGACCGGGGAGCTGTTTTTT.